This T cell receptor beta chain was documented in a study of blood T cell repertoires in COVID-19. Study details: COVID-19 samples from acute and convalescent phases originated in the United States, Italy and Spain.

The authors' processing: Amplified reference gene primers provided the basis for estimating nucleated cell counts. Clones were sequenced by immunoSEQ multiplex PCR, and TCRdb holds only the in-frame ones, with some missing. V and J calls and clone size are those listed in that table; D and trimming were worked out from the DNA. The sample lists some 250,000 clones; 80% to 90% were seen once. The germline gives CDR1 KGHSH, CDR2 LQKENI. Trimming took 0 bases from V and 0 from J, leaving 9 bases between them. The CDR3 sequence is 16 residues long. The participants were between roughly 18 and 100 years old and came from 24 US areas. Two negative PCRs, clearance, or symptom resolution had been documented for recovered Cohort 3 donors.

The TCR comes from a man aged 18 to 30 who had recovered from COVID-19. The sample consisted of PBMCs or T cells enriched from blood (not recorded which). The rearrangement joins TRBV18 to TRBJ2-1; D is unresolved. CDR3 DNA: TGTGCCAGCTCACCACCTACTTTCTTCTCCTACAATGAGCAGTTCTTC. This encodes CASSPPTFFSYNEQFF.